These T cell receptor beta chains were read from a single sample in a study of identical twins. TCRdb reanalysed the 5' RACE reads using MiXCR and keeps one entry per CDR3 protein. The profile covers hundreds of thousands of distinct CDR3 sequences, with approximately 6% appearing a single time and under 2% taken by the ten largest. Sequencing was performed on naive T cells sorted from blood. These receptors came from a man aged 18-30 years in good health. The CDR3 runs from the conserved cysteine through the conserved F or W. Fields, in order: J gene, clone size, D gene, V gene, CDR3 DNA, CDR3 protein. D genes are given only for firm matches. Rows give clone size only sometimes, using once, few, many, or a class for an expanded clone.

j_call: TRBJ2-1; clone_size: many; d_call: NA; v_call: TRBV12-3/TRBV12-4; cdr3_nt: TGTGCCAGCAGTTTAACCGGCGTGTGGGACTCCTACAATGAGCAGTTCTTC; cdr3_aa: CASSLTGVWDSYNEQFF
j_call: TRBJ1-4; clone_size: many; d_call: NA; v_call: TRBV5-5; cdr3_nt: TGTGCCAGCAGCTTGGGAGGGTGGTACGGTGAAAAACTGTTTTTT; cdr3_aa: CASSLGGWYGEKLFF
j_call: TRBJ2-7; clone_size: few; d_call: NA; v_call: TRBV10-3; cdr3_nt: TGTGCCATCAGTGAGTGGGGAGTGGGGAGATACGAGCAGTACTTC; cdr3_aa: CAISEWGVGRYEQYF
j_call: TRBJ2-1; clone_size: few; d_call: NA; v_call: TRBV9; cdr3_nt: TGTGCCAGCAGCCCTCCTGAGAGGAATGAGCAGTTCTTC; cdr3_aa: CASSPPERNEQFF
j_call: TRBJ2-7; clone_size: NA; d_call: TRBD1; v_call: TRBV4-2; cdr3_nt: TGTGCCAGCAGCCAACTCTCCGGGACAGGGGGCCTCGGGACCGAGCAGTACTTC; cdr3_aa: CASSQLSGTGGLGTEQYF
j_call: TRBJ2-3; clone_size: few; d_call: NA; v_call: TRBV7-8; cdr3_nt: TGTGCCAGCAGCTTTGAGGCACAGACCAACACAGATACGCAGTATTTT; cdr3_aa: CASSFEAQTNTDTQYF
j_call: TRBJ2-3; clone_size: few; d_call: TRBD1; v_call: TRBV12-3/TRBV12-4; cdr3_nt: TGTGCCAGCAGTTTTGCTTACCCCAGGGGGCGCAGGGATACGCAGTATTTT; cdr3_aa: CASSFAYPRGRRDTQYF
j_call: TRBJ2-1; clone_size: many; d_call: NA; v_call: TRBV24-1; cdr3_nt: TGTGCCACCAGTGATGTCGACCCTAATGAGCAGTTCTTC; cdr3_aa: CATSDVDPNEQFF
j_call: TRBJ2-7; clone_size: few; d_call: NA; v_call: TRBV28; cdr3_nt: TGTGCCAGCAGCTCCTTGGGGGGCCGGAACTACGAGCAGTACTTC; cdr3_aa: CASSSLGGRNYEQYF
j_call: TRBJ1-1; clone_size: many; d_call: NA; v_call: TRBV12-3/TRBV12-4; cdr3_nt: TGTGCCAGCAGTTTATTCGGGGGGCTGGGCACTGAAGCTTTCTTT; cdr3_aa: CASSLFGGLGTEAFF
j_call: TRBJ2-1; clone_size: few; d_call: TRBD1; v_call: TRBV20-1; cdr3_nt: TGCAGTGCTAGCCGGACAGGGGCGGCCTACAATGAGCAGTTCTTC; cdr3_aa: CSASRTGAAYNEQFF